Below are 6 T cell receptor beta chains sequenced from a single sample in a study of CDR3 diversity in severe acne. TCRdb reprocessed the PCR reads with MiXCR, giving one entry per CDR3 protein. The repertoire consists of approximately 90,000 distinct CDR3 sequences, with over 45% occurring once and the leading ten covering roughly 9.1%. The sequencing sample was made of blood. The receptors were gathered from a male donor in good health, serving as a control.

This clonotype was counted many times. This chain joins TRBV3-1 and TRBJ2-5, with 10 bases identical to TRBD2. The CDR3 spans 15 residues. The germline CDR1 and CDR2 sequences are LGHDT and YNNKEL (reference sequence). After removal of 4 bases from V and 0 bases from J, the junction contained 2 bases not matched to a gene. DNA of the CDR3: TGTGCCAGCAGCCCAGGACTAGCGGACCAAGAGACCCAGTACTTC. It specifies CASSPGLADQETQYF.

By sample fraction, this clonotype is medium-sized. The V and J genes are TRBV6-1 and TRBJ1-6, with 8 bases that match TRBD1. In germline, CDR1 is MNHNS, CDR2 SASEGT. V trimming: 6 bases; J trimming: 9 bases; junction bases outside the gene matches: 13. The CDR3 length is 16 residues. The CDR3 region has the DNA TGTGCCAGCAGCCCCGCCCCCGGGACAGGAGGTTCACCCCTCCACTTT. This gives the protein CASSPAPGTGGSPLHF.

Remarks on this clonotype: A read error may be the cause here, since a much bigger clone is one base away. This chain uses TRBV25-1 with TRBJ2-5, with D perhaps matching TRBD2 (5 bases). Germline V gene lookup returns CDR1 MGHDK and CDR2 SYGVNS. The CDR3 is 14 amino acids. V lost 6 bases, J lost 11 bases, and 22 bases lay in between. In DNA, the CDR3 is TGTGCCAGCAGCAGCCTCGGGAACGCCTACAAGCAGTACTTC. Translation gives CASSSLGNAYKQYF.

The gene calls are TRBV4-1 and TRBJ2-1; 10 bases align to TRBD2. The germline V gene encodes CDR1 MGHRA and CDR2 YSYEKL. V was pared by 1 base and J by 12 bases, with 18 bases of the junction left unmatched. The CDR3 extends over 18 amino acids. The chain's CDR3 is CASSQVLAGVASTDTQFF. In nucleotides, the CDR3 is TGCGCCAGCAGCCAAGTGCTAGCGGGAGTTGCTAGCACAGATACGCAGTTCTTC.

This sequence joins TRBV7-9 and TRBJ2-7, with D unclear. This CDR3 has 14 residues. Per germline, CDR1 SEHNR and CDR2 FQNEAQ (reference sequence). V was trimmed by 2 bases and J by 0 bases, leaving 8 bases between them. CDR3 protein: CASSLLVNSYEQYF. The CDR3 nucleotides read TGTGCCAGCAGCTTACTAGTAAACTCCTACGAGCAGTACTTC.

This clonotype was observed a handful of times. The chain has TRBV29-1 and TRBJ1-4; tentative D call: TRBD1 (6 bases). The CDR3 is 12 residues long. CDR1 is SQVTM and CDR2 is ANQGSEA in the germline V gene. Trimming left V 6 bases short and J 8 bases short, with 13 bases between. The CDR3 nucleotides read TGCAGCGTCCCGTCGGGGGGCGAAAAACTGTTTTTT. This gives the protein CSVPSGGEKLFF. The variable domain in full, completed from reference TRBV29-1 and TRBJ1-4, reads SAVISQKPSRDICQRGTSLTIQCQVDSQVTMMFWYRQQPGQSLTLIATANQGSEATYESGFVIDKFPISRPNLTFSTLTVSNMSPEDSSIYLCSVPSGGEKLFFGSGTQLSVL.